What follows describes a single TCR beta chain. Its antigen remains unidentified. Using a J-beta primer mix together with a sample-barcoded 5' primer, a second PCR was run for about 6 to 12 cycles. TCRdb redid the calling of the 5' RACE reads with MiXCR, one entry per CDR3 protein. This sample carries some 1.5 million distinct CDR3 sequences, approximately 30% of them seen once, and the ten largest clones take roughly 8%. Each donor's blood draw was ten milliliters of peripheral blood. This record comes from a study of blood T cells in healthy people across ages. Study results and limitations: Possibly, changes in expanded clonotypes were confounded because donor CMV status was unknown. Compared with aged donors, long-lived donors showed fewer expanded clones, suggesting selection. Naive T cell percentage strongly correlated with TCR beta diversity.

The CDR3 covers 15 residues. Germline V gene lookup returns CDR1 SGDLS and CDR2 YYNGEE. V lost 0 bases, J lost 2 bases, and 11 bases lay in between. This sequence joins TRBV9 and TRBJ1-2; the D gene is possibly TRBD1 (6 bases). This TCR was sampled from a woman aged 30 to 39 in good health. What was sequenced was blood. In DNA, the CDR3 is TGTGCCAGCAGCGTAGGCACCACAGGGAACTATGGCTACACCTTC. Residues: CASSVGTTGNYGYTF.